The 29 T cell receptor beta chains presented below share a single source sample, sequenced in a study of cytomegalovirus exposure and HLA in healthy donors. Data came from immunoSEQ multiplex PCR; TCRdb stores just in-frame clones and leaves some out. This sample has some 98,000 clones, with roughly 87% found just once. The source material was PBMCs. These receptor sequences come from a man in his late teens or twenties in good health and CMV-seropositive.

This clone appeared once. The chain joins TRBV5-6 to TRBJ1-3; maybe TRBD1 (6 bases). V was clipped by 3 bases and J by 5 bases, with 15 bases between them. The CDR3 runs to 15 residues. Germline V lookup: CDR1 SGHDT, CDR2 YYEEEE. The chain's CDR3 is CASSSGQSQRNTIYF. In DNA, the CDR3 is TGTGCCAGCAGCTCAGGACAGAGTCAGAGAAACACCATATATTTT.

The chain recombines TRBV7-2 with TRBJ2-6, with a possible D match to TRBD1 (6 bases). Germline lookup yields CDR1 SGHTA and CDR2 FQGNSA. The V end lost 6 bases, the J end lost 3 bases, and 12 bases lay between the germline ends. The CDR3 runs to 15 residues. CDR3 protein: CASRIQGRGANVLTF. CDR3 DNA sequence: TGTGCCAGCAGAATACAGGGTCGTGGGGCCAACGTCCTGACTTTC.

The chain is built from TRBV4-3 and TRBJ2-1; a possible D gene is TRBD1 (6 bases). Deletions cut 1 base from V and 9 bases from J, with 19 bases between. CDR1 and CDR2 (germline): LGHNA, YSLEER. The CDR3 runs to 16 residues. The chain's CDR3 is CASSQGWEQGDGEQFF. In nucleotides, the CDR3 is TGCGCCAGCAGCCAAGGTTGGGAACAGGGCGATGGTGAGCAGTTCTTC.

The chain links TRBV6-5 to TRBJ2-5, with D tentatively TRBD1 (5 bases). The germline gives CDR1 MNHEY, CDR2 SVGAGI. V was cut by 2 bases and J by 2 bases, with 6 bases left in between. The length of the CDR3 is 13 residues. CDR3 sequence: CASSYNRQETQYF. Here the CDR3 DNA reads TGTGCCAGCAGTTACAACAGGCAAGAGACCCAGTACTTC.

The sample holds a few counts of this clone. This chain links TRBV7-3 with TRBJ2-3; 8 bases align to TRBD1. V trimming: 5 bases; J trimming: 0 bases; junction bases outside the gene matches: 4. In germline, CDR1 is SGHTA, CDR2 FQGTGA. The CDR3 loop spans 15 amino acids. The CDR3 spells CASSTTGVSTDTQYF. The DNA for the CDR3 is TGTGCCAGCAGCACGACAGGGGTTAGCACAGATACGCAGTATTTT.

This clone was observed a handful of times. The chain links TRBV5-8 to TRBJ1-2; tentatively, D is TRBD1 (6 bases). This CDR3 region has 13 residues. CDR1 and CDR2 (germline): SGHTS, YDEGEE. V was clipped by 5 bases and J by 8 bases, with 16 bases between them. CDR3 nucleotides: TGTGCCAGCAGTAGATGGGACATGCCCGGCTACACCTTC. It is translated as CASSRWDMPGYTF.

The chain carries TRBV19 and TRBJ2-7; the D gene is possibly TRBD2 (6 bases). Germline CDR1 is LNHDA and CDR2 is SQIVND (reference sequence). This CDR3 region has 13 residues. V was cut by 5 bases and J by 3 bases, with 11 bases left in between. The CDR3 nucleotides are TGTGCCAGTAGTGTGGGACTGAACTACGAGCAGTACTTC. Amino acids: CASSVGLNYEQYF.

This clone was recorded a few times. The V and J genes are TRBV11-3 and TRBJ2-2; D perhaps matches TRBD1 (6 bases). This CDR3 comprises 14 residues. Germline lookup yields CDR1 SGHNT and CDR2 YENEEA. Trimming stripped 5 bases from V and 5 bases from J, with 12 bases between. The CDR3, as DNA: TGTGCCAGCAGCCTAAACAGGGTTACCGGGGAGCTGTTTTTT. It codes for CASSLNRVTGELFF.

This chain joins TRBV7-3 and TRBJ2-1, with 14 bases that match TRBD2. Trimming removed 2 bases from V and 8 bases from J; junction bases left unmatched: 2. This CDR3 is 15 amino acids long. Germline V gives CDR1 SGHTA, CDR2 FQGTGA. In nucleotides, the CDR3 is TGTGCCAGCAGCTTAGGGACTAGCGGGAGCGATGAGCAGTTCTTC. It translates to CASSLGTSGSDEQFF. The full variable domain, in which reference TRBV7-3 and TRBJ2-1 provide the parts outside the CDR3, is GAGVSQTPSNKVTEKGKYVELRCDPISGHTALYWYRQSLGQGPEFLIYFQGTGAADDSGLPNDRFFAVRPEGSVSTLKIQRTERGDSAVYLCASSLGTSGSDEQFFGPGTRLTVL.

The V and J genes are TRBV28 and TRBJ1-5, with 11 nucleotides matching TRBD1. CDR1 is MDHEN, CDR2 SYDVKM, per germline. Trimming at V came to 6 bases and at J to 9 bases, leaving 7 bases not matched to a gene. CDR3 length: 14 residues. CDR3 loop: CASRIGTGGRPQHF. The CDR3 nucleotides read TGTGCCAGCAGAATAGGGACAGGGGGTCGGCCCCAGCATTTT.

In its sample, this clone was seen once. Here the CDR3 DNA reads TGCGCCAGCAGCCAGGGACTAGCGGGAGTTGGAGAGCAGTACTTC. This gives the protein CASSQGLAGVGEQYF. The V and J genes are TRBV4-3 and TRBJ2-7; 14 bases fit TRBD2. Trimming took 3 bases from V and 7 from J; bases not matched to a gene: 5. The CDR3 runs to 15 residues. CDR1 and CDR2 (germline): LGHNA, YSLEER.

The rearrangement joins TRBV5-6 to TRBJ2-1; 7 nucleotides line up with TRBD2. Germline V gene lookup returns CDR1 SGHDT and CDR2 YYEEEE. The CDR3 consists of 14 residues. J gave up 4 bases and V 4 bases, and 5 bases lay outside the gene matches. The DNA of the CDR3 is TGTGCCAGCAGCCCCTGGGGGGGATACAATGAGCAGTTCTTC. Translating it yields CASSPWGGYNEQFF.

This chain connects TRBV2 to TRBJ1-1; 8 nucleotides match TRBD1. The CDR3 covers 14 residues. Germline V lookup: CDR1 SNHLY, CDR2 FYNNEI. After removal of 7 bases from V and 1 base from J, the junction contained 5 bases not matched to a gene. DNA for the CDR3: TGTGCCAGCAAACTGGGACAGGAGAACACTGAAGCTTTCTTT. Protein product: CASKLGQENTEAFF.

This chain uses TRBV19 with TRBJ1-5, with TRBD1 as a possible D gene (6 bases). The CDR3 is 17 residues long. Trimming cost V 3 bases and J 0 bases, with 15 bases left between them. The germline CDR1 and CDR2 sequences are LNHDA and SQIVND (reference sequence). The CDR3 DNA is TGTGCCAGTAGTATCTGGGCGGGGGGACATAGCAATCAGCCCCAGCATTTT. Its translation: CASSIWAGGHSNQPQHF. The whole variable domain, filled in from reference TRBV19 and TRBJ1-5, reads DGGITQSPKYLFRKEGQNVTLSCEQNLNHDAMYWYRQDPGQGLRLIYYSQIVNDFQKGDIAEGYSVSREKKESFPLTVTSAQKNPTAFYLCASSIWAGGHSNQPQHFGDGTRLSIL.

J is TRBJ2-7 and V is TRBV6-1; D not resolved. Germline V gene sequence: CDR1 MNHNS, CDR2 SASEGT. Trimming cost V 1 base and J 0 bases, with 4 bases left between them. This CDR3 contains 13 residues. Written as DNA, the CDR3 is TGTGCCAGCAGTGAAGAGCGCTCCTACGAGCAGTACTTC. It yields the protein CASSEERSYEQYF.

The chain joins TRBV29-1 to TRBJ2-5; TRBD2 matches 9 bases. CDR3 length: 14 amino acids. V lost 7 bases to trimming and J lost 2 bases; unmatched junction nucleotides: 8. CDR1 is SQVTM, CDR2 ANQGSEA, per germline. The DNA of the CDR3 is TGCAGCGGGAGGGTAGCGGGAGAGCAAGAGACCCAGTACTTC. Translated, it gives CSGRVAGEQETQYF.

This clone has more than one count but fewer than ten. The chain recombines TRBV19 with TRBJ2-5; TRBD2 is a possible D gene (5 bases). Germline CDR1 and CDR2: LNHDA and SQIVND (reference sequence). Trimming shortened V by 7 bases and J by 5 bases, and 14 bases separated the two germline ends. CDR3 length equals 13 residues. CDR3 amino acids: CASMAGGGETQYF. Here the CDR3 DNA reads TGTGCCAGTATGGCGGGCGGTGGGGAGACCCAGTACTTC.

This clone was observed a single time. This chain's CDR3 is CASSGWAGGQETQYF. CDR3 nucleotides: TGTGCCAGCAGCGGTTGGGCAGGGGGCCAAGAGACCCAGTACTTC. J is TRBJ2-5 and V is TRBV9, with 7 bases identical to TRBD1. The CDR3 has 15 residues. Germline V gives CDR1 SGDLS, CDR2 YYNGEE. V shed 3 bases, J shed 1 base, and the junction held 6 bases outside the gene matches.

This clone was recorded a few times. V usage is TRBV7-9 and J usage is TRBJ2-7; tentatively, D is TRBD2 (5 bases). The germline V gene encodes CDR1 SEHNR and CDR2 FQNEAQ (reference sequence). This CDR3 contains 12 residues. V was trimmed by 5 bases and J by 2 bases, leaving 7 bases between them. The CDR3 DNA follows: TGTGCCAGCAGCGCCGGGACCTACGAGCAGTACTTC. It is translated as CASSAGTYEQYF.

The chain uses TRBV12-5 and TRBJ2-7, with TRBD1 identical over 10 bases. The V and J ends lost 4 bases and 5 bases, in that order; junction bases with no gene match: 11. Germline values: CDR1 LGHNT, CDR2 FRNRAP. The CDR3 runs to 16 residues. CDR3 nucleotides: TGTGCTAGTGGTTCGCACCCGGGACAGGGGAATAACGAGCAGTACTTC. Amino acids: CASGSHPGQGNNEQYF.

This clone was seen once. The chain employs TRBV4-3 and TRBJ2-3; TRBD2 matches 9 bases. In germline, CDR1 is LGHNA, CDR2 YSLEER. The ends lost 0 bases at V and 9 bases at J; junction bases unmatched: 4. The CDR3 extends over 14 amino acids. CDR3 protein: CASSQDPGLATQYF. The CDR3 region has the DNA TGCGCCAGCAGCCAAGATCCGGGACTAGCAACGCAGTATTTT.

The V and J genes are TRBV9 and TRBJ2-3; 7 nucleotides agree with TRBD1. Germline loops: CDR1 SGDLS, CDR2 YYNGEE. V lost 3 bases to trimming and J lost 2 bases; unmatched junction nucleotides: 9. CDR3 length equals 16 residues. The CDR3 here is CASSGGTGQITDTQYF. CDR3 bases: TGTGCCAGCAGCGGAGGTACGGGACAGATCACAGATACGCAGTATTTT.

V gene TRBV9 combines with J gene TRBJ2-7; D might be TRBD1 (6 bases). CDR1 and CDR2 from the germline V gene are SGDLS and YYNGEE. The CDR3 extends over 15 amino acids. Trimming took off 0 bases at V and 2 bases at J, with 12 bases between the two ends. The CDR3 nucleotides read TGTGCCAGCAGCGTAGCGTCAGGGGCTGCCTACGAGCAGTACTTC. This gives the protein CASSVASGAAYEQYF.

The chain links TRBV7-9 to TRBJ2-1; 9 nucleotides agree with TRBD2. Germline trimming cut 5 bases from V and 9 bases from J; bases unmatched to any gene: 11. Germline V gives CDR1 SEHNR, CDR2 FQNEAQ (reference sequence). The CDR3 contains 15 residues. The CDR3 region is CASSAGGSGGGEQFF. The CDR3 region has the DNA TGTGCCAGCAGCGCCGGTGGTAGCGGGGGAGGTGAGCAGTTCTTC. The full variable domain, in which reference TRBV7-9 and TRBJ2-1 provide the parts outside the CDR3, is DTGVSQNPRHKITKRGQNVTFRCDPISEHNRLYWYRQTLGQGPEFLTYFQNEAQLEKSRLLSDRFSAERPKGSFSTLEIQRTEQGDSAMYLCASSAGGSGGGEQFFGPGTRLTVL.

The rearrangement links TRBV12-5 to TRBJ2-7, with 10 bases fitting TRBD1. V gave up 7 bases and J gave up 5 bases; unmatched junction bases: 17. The length of the CDR3 is 17 residues. Looked up from germline, CDR1 is LGHNT and CDR2 is FRNRAP. CDR3 nucleotide sequence: TGTGCTAGTGCCTTATTCCTCCGGGACAGGGGTCCCCACGAGCAGTACTTC. Amino acid sequence: CASALFLRDRGPHEQYF. The entire variable domain, with the rest obtained from reference TRBV12-5 and TRBJ2-7, is as follows: DARVTQTPRHKVTEMGQEVTMRCQPILGHNTVFWYRQTMMQGLELLAYFRNRAPLDDSGMPKDRFSAEMPDATLATLKIQPSEPRDSAVYFCASALFLRDRGPHEQYFGPGTRLTVT.

The chain couples TRBV7-2 to TRBJ2-7; 9 nucleotides agree with TRBD1. This CDR3 is built from 15 residues. The germline V gene has CDR1 SGHTA and CDR2 FQGNSA. J lost 0 bases, V lost 4 bases, and 4 bases had no gene match. CDR3 amino acids: CASSYRDRASYEQYF. CDR3 coding DNA: TGTGCCAGCAGCTACCGGGACAGGGCCTCCTACGAGCAGTACTTC.

The chain uses TRBV15 and TRBJ2-1; 7 bases are shared with TRBD1. V was pared by 8 bases and J by 4 bases, with 14 bases of the junction left unmatched. This CDR3 contains 16 residues. Germline-derived CDR1 and CDR2 are LNHNV and YYDKDF (reference sequence). The CDR3, as DNA: TGTGCCACCGGTCAAACAACAGGGGTGGGGTACAATGAGCAGTTCTTC. Residues: CATGQTTGVGYNEQFF.

The gene calls are TRBV4-3 and TRBJ2-5; 7 bases line up with TRBD2. The germline gives CDR1 LGHNA, CDR2 YSLEER. The CDR3 totals 15 residues. V dropped 4 bases and J dropped 2; count of bases not matched to a gene: 7. The DNA of the CDR3 is TGCGCCAGCAGCCTAAGACTAGCCGCACAAGAGACCCAGTACTTC. It specifies CASSLRLAAQETQYF.

The V call is TRBV4-2, the J call TRBJ2-2; TRBD1 agrees at 9 bases. The germline V gene has CDR1 LGHNA and CDR2 YNFKEQ. This CDR3 is 17 amino acids long. V dropped 4 bases and J dropped 3; count of bases not matched to a gene: 9. The CDR3 DNA follows: TGTGCCAGCAGCCGAAGGCCGGGACAGGGACACACCGGGGAGCTGTTTTTT. It is translated as CASSRRPGQGHTGELFF.